This T cell receptor beta chain is from a study of kidney transplant recipient with SARS-CoV-2 infection. TCRdb reanalysed the reads using MiXCR and keeps one entry per CDR3 protein. The table records roughly 250,000 distinct CDR3 sequences, 29% of them present only once. The length of the CDR3 is 16 residues. Germline V gene lookup returns CDR1 MGHRA and CDR2 YSYEKL. The V end was cut by 2 bases, the J end by 2 bases, with 13 bases between. This clonotype was seen repeatedly, ten times or more. This receptor was identified in a male patient aged 25-45 years who had COVID-19 and was a kidney transplant recipient. Some of the T cells may derive from the graft donor. V and J are TRBV4-1 and TRBJ1-3; a possible D gene is TRBD1 (5 bases). The sample was a blood sample, taken at baseline and between days 110 and 120 from a kidney transplant recipient. This CDR3 reads CASSQSFQGTGNTIYF. The DNA of the CDR3 is TGCGCCAGCAGCCAATCGTTCCAGGGAACTGGAAACACCATATATTTT.